This T cell receptor (beta chain) was sequenced in a study of blood T cell repertoires in COVID-19. Study-level background: COVID-19 samples, acute and convalescent, were from the United States, Italy and Spain. T cells, B-cell-depleted T cells, or PBMCs provided the cDNA or gDNA that served as material.

The junction had 12 bases not matched to a gene; V was cut back by 6 bases and J by 7 bases. This CDR3 is 15 amino acids long. Germline CDR1 reads MNHEY; CDR2 reads SVGAGI. In the source study's methods: Using reference gene primer amplification, nucleated cell counts were estimated. Measured with immunoSEQ multiplex PCR; TCRdb has only the in-frame clones, and not every one. V and J calls and clone size are as listed in that table; D and trimming were resolved from the DNA. The table lists 270,000 or so clones, roughly nine tenths of them singletons, with roughly 0.96% in the top ten. The chain carries TRBV6-5 and TRBJ1-5, with 7 bases matching TRBD1. Sample: peripheral blood. The receptor was derived from a middle-aged woman who had recovered from COVID-19. The CDR3 nucleotides are TGTGCCAGCAGCCAACAGGGGACGGTAGGGCAGCCCCAGCATTTT. It encodes CASSQQGTVGQPQHF.